These T cell receptor beta chains were read from a single sample in a study of vaccination and CD4 T cells after COVID-19. Their antigens are not known. Using its own MiXCR run on the PCR reads, TCRdb lists one record per CDR3 protein. The repertoire holds roughly 16,000 distinct CDR3 sequences, with 65% to 80% as singletons. Material: CD4+ T cells from blood, cultured in vitro. The source is a human donor who had recovered from COVID-19. Both conserved end residues are part of each CDR3. Each record gives: V gene, D gene, clone size, J gene, CDR3 protein, CDR3 DNA. A D gene is named only where the DNA matches it firmly. Size values are once, few and many counts, or a class for expanded clones, and some rows have none.

TRBV30	TRBD1	once	TRBJ1-6	CAWSRGLVRTNSPLHF	TGTGCCTGGAGCAGGGGGCTAGTTAGGACTAATTCACCCCTCCACTTT
TRBV19	-	-	TRBJ1-5	CASTQIGRNLNQPQHF	TGTGCCAGTACCCAAATCGGGCGGAATCTCAATCAGCCCCAGCATTTT
TRBV30	-	-	TRBJ2-1	CAWDRGGNEQFF	TGTGCCTGGGACCGGGGTGGGAATGAGCAGTTCTTC
TRBV5-4	-	once	TRBJ1-3	CASSLEGFSGNTIYF	TGTGCCAGCAGCTTGGAAGGATTCTCTGGAAACACCATATATTTT
TRBV6-2/TRBV6-3	-	-	TRBJ1-1	CASSTRGREAFF	TGTGCCAGCTCTACAAGAGGGAGGGAAGCTTTCTTT
TRBV25-1	-	-	TRBJ2-5	CASGAQKGGTQYF	TGTGCCAGCGGCGCACAAAAAGGGGGTACCCAGTACTTC
TRBV7-2	-	-	TRBJ2-5	CASSAVETQYF	TGTGCCAGCAGCGCCGTAGAGACCCAGTACTTC
TRBV4-2	TRBD2	-	TRBJ2-3	CASSPSGSSTDTQYF	TGTGCCAGCAGCCCTAGCGGGAGTAGCACAGATACGCAGTATTTT
TRBV7-2	-	-	TRBJ1-3	CASSLVAAGVGENTIYF	TGTGCCAGCAGCTTAGTGGCCGCGGGCGTAGGGGAAAACACCATATATTTT
TRBV28	-	-	TRBJ2-7	CASSSTDILSYEQYF	TGTGCCAGCAGTTCGACAGACATACTCTCCTACGAGCAGTACTTC
TRBV27	TRBD2	-	TRBJ2-3	CASTRLAGDTDTQYF	TGTGCCAGCACCAGACTAGCGGGAGATACAGATACGCAGTATTTT
TRBV27	-	-	TRBJ2-2	CASNFQIATGELFF	TGTGCCAGCAATTTCCAGATAGCCACCGGGGAGCTGTTTTTT